A single sample gave rise to the 13 T cell receptor beta chains below, sequenced in a study of shared clonotypes between healthy human individuals. Assay used: immunoSEQ multiplex PCR; TCRdb lists only in-frame clones, some missing. The sample records more than 2,000,000 clones, approximately 95% being singletons. Input material: naive CD4+ T cells from PBMCs. Subset indicated: CD45RA+ positively selected. Receptor source: a man aged 18 to 30 in good health. Some clones in this sample may be carry-over from other donors' samples.

The rearrangement joins TRBV9 to TRBJ2-5; TRBD2 matches at 10 bases. The CDR3 is made up of 16 amino acids. V shed 3 bases and J 3 bases; nucleotides not matched to a gene: 8. Germline V gene sequence: CDR1 SGDLS, CDR2 YYNGEE. The CDR3 loop reads CASSAHLAGEEETQYF. Written as DNA, the CDR3 is TGTGCCAGCAGCGCCCATCTAGCGGGAGAGGAAGAGACCCAGTACTTC.

The chain employs TRBV21-1 and TRBJ1-5. TRBV21-1 is reported as a pseudogene. The CDR3 contains 13 residues. The CDR3 DNA is TGTGCCAGCAGCAAAGTGATCCATCAGCCCCAGCATTTT. This codes for CASSKVIHQPQHF.

The rearrangement uses TRBV29-1 and TRBJ2-7; TRBD1 matches at 10 bases. The junction had 8 bases not matched to a gene; V was cut back by 4 bases and J by 5 bases. Germline assignment: CDR1 SQVTM and CDR2 ANQGSEA. The CDR3 is 14 residues long. This CDR3 is CSVARTGGLDEQYF. For the CDR3, the DNA is TGCAGCGTTGCCAGGACAGGGGGGCTGGACGAGCAGTACTTC.

The chain has TRBV9 and TRBJ2-5; tentatively, D is TRBD1 or TRBD2 (6 bases each). V gave up 6 bases and J gave up 4 bases, with 16 bases separating them. The CDR3 is 14 residues long. Per the germline V gene, CDR1 is SGDLS and CDR2 is YYNGEE. The CDR3 nucleotides read TGTGCCAGCACTCCCGGCGGAGGGGGAGAGACCCAGTACTTC. Encoded protein: CASTPGGGGETQYF.

The chain links TRBV7-2 to TRBJ1-1, with D unclear. V lost 4 bases to trimming and J lost 1 base, with 7 bases between them. Germline loops: CDR1 SGHTA, CDR2 FQGNSA. The length of the CDR3 is 13 residues. In nucleotides, the CDR3 is TGTGCCAGCAGCTCCAGGTCGAACACTGAAGCTTTCTTT. Amino acid sequence: CASSSRSNTEAFF.

This clone has only one observation. The CDR3 sequence: CASSETGAHEQYF. CDR3 sequence (DNA): TGTGCCAGCAGTGAGACAGGGGCCCACGAGCAGTACTTC. The chain employs TRBV6-1 and TRBJ2-7; 8 bases map to TRBD1. This CDR3 has 13 residues. Germline CDR1 is MNHNS and CDR2 is SASEGT. V lost 3 bases to trimming and J lost 5 bases; unmatched junction nucleotides: 3.

V is TRBV5-5 and J is TRBJ2-5; TRBD1 is a possible D gene (5 bases). Germline V gene sequence: CDR1 SGHKS, CDR2 YYEKEE (reference sequence). The CDR3 is 15 amino acids. V was shortened by 2 bases and J by 5 bases, with 16 bases between the two germline ends. The CDR3 region is CASSFFLQGLETQYF. CDR3 in DNA: TGTGCCAGCAGCTTTTTTCTTCAGGGTTTGGAGACCCAGTACTTC.

The V and J genes are TRBV5-1 and TRBJ1-2, with 9 bases matching TRBD1. V shed 6 bases, J shed 3 bases, and the junction held 6 bases outside the gene matches. The CDR3 covers 14 residues. Germline V lookup: CDR1 SGHRS, CDR2 YFSETQ. This chain's CDR3 is CASTTDRGYYGYTF. The CDR3 DNA follows: TGCGCCAGCACCACCGACAGGGGGTACTATGGCTACACCTTC.

About this clone: This sample includes further DNA sequences coding for the same CDR3. The chain has TRBV5-1 and TRBJ2-1; perhaps TRBD2 as D (5 bases). CDR3 length: 16 residues. V lost 0 bases and J 0 bases, leaving 10 bases between the germline ends. Germline lookup yields CDR1 SGHRS and CDR2 YFSETQ. CDR3 protein: CASSLVLASSYNEQFF. The DNA of the CDR3 is TGCGCCAGCAGCTTGGTTCTAGCAAGCTCCTACAATGAGCAGTTCTTC.

This chain uses TRBV5-6 with TRBJ1-2; D might be TRBD1 (6 bases). CDR3 length: 14 residues. Germline V gene sequence: CDR1 SGHDT, CDR2 YYEEEE. V was trimmed by 1 base and J by 2 bases, leaving 9 bases between them. CDR3 in amino acids: CASSLWTANYGYTF. CDR3 nucleotides: TGTGCCAGCAGCTTGTGGACAGCCAACTATGGCTACACCTTC.

V gene TRBV19 combines with J gene TRBJ2-7; D not certain. Deletions cut 9 bases from V and 3 bases from J, with 15 bases between. Germline CDR1 LNHDA, CDR2 SQIVND (reference sequence). The CDR3 runs 13 residues. The CDR3 sequence: CASASTRHYEQYF. The CDR3 DNA sequence: TGTGCCAGCGCATCTACTCGACACTACGAGCAGTACTTC.

Worth noting for this clone: This specimen includes other DNA sequences encoding the same CDR3. The CDR3 spells CASSYSEGRTEAFF. CDR3 DNA: TGTGCCAGCAGTTACTCTGAGGGGAGAACTGAAGCTTTCTTT. The chain uses TRBV6-5 and TRBJ1-1, with D perhaps matching TRBD1 (5 bases). The CDR3 is 14 residues long. V was clipped by 0 bases and J by 5 bases, with 10 bases between them. From germline, CDR1 is MNHEY and CDR2 SVGAGI.

The rearrangement links TRBV28 to TRBJ2-7, with 9 bases lining up with TRBD1. The trim removed 4 bases at V and 7 bases at J, leaving 20 bases unmatched. Looked up from germline, CDR1 is MDHEN and CDR2 is SYDVKM. This CDR3 spans 18 amino acids. CDR3: CASSSIRIRTGVIWEQYF. In DNA form, the CDR3 reads TGTGCCAGCAGTTCAATCAGAATTCGGACAGGGGTAATATGGGAGCAGTACTTC. The variable domain in full, with the rest retrieved from reference TRBV28 and TRBJ2-7, is DVKVTQSSRYLVKRTGEKVFLECVQDMDHENMFWYRQDPGLGLRLIYFSYDVKMKEKGDIPEGYSVSREKKERFSLILESASTNQTSMYLCASSSIRIRTGVIWEQYFGPGTRLTVT.